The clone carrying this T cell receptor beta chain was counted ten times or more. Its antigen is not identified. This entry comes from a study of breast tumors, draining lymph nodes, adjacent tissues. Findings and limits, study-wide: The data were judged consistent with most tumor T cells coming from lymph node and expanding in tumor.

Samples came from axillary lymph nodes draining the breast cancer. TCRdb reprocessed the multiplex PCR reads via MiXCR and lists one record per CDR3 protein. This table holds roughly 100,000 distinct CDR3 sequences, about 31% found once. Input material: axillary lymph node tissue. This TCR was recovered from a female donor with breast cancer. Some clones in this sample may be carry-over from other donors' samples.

CDR3 coding DNA: TGTGCCAGCAGTTACTCGATGGCAGGGGGTGGGACAGATACGCAGTATTTT. Amino acid sequence: CASSYSMAGGGTDTQYF. This chain uses TRBV6-5 with TRBJ2-3; 7 bases match TRBD1. The trim removed 0 bases at V and 3 bases at J, leaving 9 bases unmatched. CDR1 and CDR2 from the germline V gene are MNHEY and SVGAGI. This CDR3 has 17 amino acids.